A selection of T cell receptor beta chains follows, all from one sample in a study of tumor and adjacent non-tumor tissue in lung cancer. TCRdb called the multiplex PCR reads again in MiXCR, with one record for every CDR3 protein. The data hold almost 75,000 distinct CDR3 sequences, with 65% to 75% observed a single time. What was sequenced was distant non-tumor lung tissue. These receptors were taken from a woman between 50 and 59 years old with non-small cell lung cancer. The CDR3 runs from the conserved cysteine through the conserved F or W. The D gene is left open where the match is weak. The size field is filled for only some rows; it gives once, few, many or a size class.

>many|TRBD2|TRBV4-3|TRBJ2-4
TGCGCCAGCAGCCAAGAGTCTAGCGGGAGGGCCTCTCGTTTGACGGTTCAGTACTTC
CASSQESSGRASRLTVQYF
>few|TRBD2|TRBV28|TRBJ2-5
TGTGCCAGCAGTTTCAACGGGAGGGCCGTGGAGACCCAGTACTTC
CASSFNGRAVETQYF
>.|.|TRBV6-5|TRBJ1-6
TGTGCCAGCAGTTACGGCAGGGAGGGTTCACCCCTCAGCTTT
CASSYGREGSPLSF
>many|.|TRBV29-1|TRBJ1-2
TGCAGCGTTGAAGTGGCAGGGTTTGGCTACACCTTC
CSVEVAGFGYTF
>many|TRBD2|TRBV24-1|TRBJ2-1
TGTGCCACCAGTGATTTGTCGGGAGGGCAGTTCTTC
CATSDLSGGQFF
>.|.|TRBV29-1|TRBJ1-2
TGCAGCGTTGTTCTGGACCATGTCTATACCTTC
CSVVLDHVYTF
>.|.|TRBV11-2|TRBJ2-7
TGTGCCAGCAGCCCTTGGGCTAGCGCTTCTTATGAGCAGTACTTC
CASSPWASASYEQYF
>once|.|TRBV28|TRBJ1-5
TGTGCCGCCGCCTTCATAGGGCAGGGGAGCAATCAGCCACAGCATTTT
CAAAFIGQGSNQPQHF
>once|TRBD1|TRBV10-3|TRBJ2-2
TGTGCCATCAATGCAGGACAGGGGGGCACCGGGGAGCTGTTCTTT
CAINAGQGGTGELFF
>.|.|TRBV28|TRBJ2-2
TGTGCCAGCAGTTACTCTAGCACCGGGGAGCTGTTTTTT
CASSYSSTGELFF
>.|.|TRBV20-1|TRBJ2-1
TGCAGTGCTATGATGCTTGTAGGTAATGAGCAGTTCTTC
CSAMMLVGNEQFF
>once|.|TRBV7-2|TRBJ2-1
TGTGCCAGCAGCTTAGTTCCAGGGGGGCAGATCTTC
CASSLVPGGQIF
>.|.|TRBV20-1|TRBJ2-5
TGCAGTGCTAGCAGAGGCCCTAAAGAGACCCAGTACTTC
CSASRGPKETQYF
>many|.|TRBV5-4|TRBJ2-3
TGTGCCAGCAGCTTGGCCAATGGGGATACGCAGTATTTT
CASSLANGDTQYF
>many|TRBD2|TRBV10-3|TRBJ2-3
TGTGCCATCAGAGCGGGTCCGACTAGCGGGAGAACAGATACGCAGTATTTT
CAIRAGPTSGRTDTQYF
>.|.|TRBV6-1|TRBJ2-1
TGTGTCAGCAGTGAGCGAACTAGCTATTACAATGAGCAGTTCTTC
CVSSERTSYYNEQFF
>.|.|TRBV11-2|TRBJ2-2
TGTGCCAGCAATGCGACAGGAAAGAACATCGGGGAGCTGTTTTTT
CASNATGKNIGELFF
>many|TRBD2|TRBV12-3/TRBV12-4|TRBJ2-3
TGTGCCAGCACCCTGGCGGGAGGGAGTAGCACAGATACGCAGTATTTT
CASTLAGGSSTDTQYF
>.|TRBD2|TRBV10-2|TRBJ2-1
TGCACCAGCAGCATGTCAGCGGGAGGTCGTGGTGAGCAGTTCTTC
CTSSMSAGGRGEQFF
>.|.|TRBV6-1|TRBJ1-1
TGTGCCAGCAGTGAAGATCCCTCCCTGAACACTGAAACTTTCTTT
CASSEDPSLNTETFF
>.|.|TRBV24-1|TRBJ2-7
TGTGCCACCAGCCTCGGAGGCTCCCAGGGCGAGCAGTACTTC
CATSLGGSQGEQYF
>.|.|TRBV5-1|TRBJ2-7
TGCGCCAGCGGCTTGCCAGATTACGAGCAGTACTTC
CASGLPDYEQYF
>.|TRBD2|TRBV6-1|TRBJ2-1
TGTGCCAGCAGTGGGGGACTGGCGGGAGGGCCAATGTACAATGAGCAGTTATTC
CASSGGLAGGPMYNEQLF
>many|.|TRBV29-1|TRBJ2-2
TGCAGCGTGAGGGACACCGGGGAGCTGTTTTTT
CSVRDTGELFF
>.|.|TRBV11-2|TRBJ2-2
TGTGCCAGCAGCTCCACCGCATACGGGGGAATGAACACCAGGGAGCTGTTTTTT
CASSSTAYGGMNTRELFF
>.|.|TRBV11-3|TRBJ2-1
TGTGCCAGCAGCTTAAGAGGTGTGCTCGGGTGTGAGCAGTTTTTC
CASSLRGVLGCEQFF
>.|TRBD1|TRBV6-6|TRBJ1-3
TGTGTCAGGAGCCTTTCCGGCAGGGGGCCTGGAAACACCATATATTTT
CVRSLSGRGPGNTIYF
>.|.|TRBV6-2/TRBV6-3|TRBJ2-6
TGTGCCAGCACCACCCGTAGCTATGGGGCCAAAGTCCTGACTTTC
CASTTRSYGAKVLTF
>.|.|TRBV12-3/TRBV12-4|TRBJ1-1
TGTGCCAGCACCGGCCCTGATGTGGCTTTATTT
CASTGPDVALF
>.|.|TRBV4-3|TRBJ2-3
TGCGCCAGCAACCAGGGGCCTTTCACAGACATGCAGTATTTT
CASNQGPFTDMQYF
>.|TRBD2|TRBV20-1|TRBJ2-1
TGCAGTGCTCGATCTCCTAGCGGAAGGGACTACGTGAAGTTCTTC
CSARSPSGRDYVKFF
>.|.|TRBV20-1|TRBJ2-2
TGCAGTGCTAGATCCTCGATAGGGAACACCGTGGAGCTGTTTTTT
CSARSSIGNTVELFF
>.|.|TRBV11-2|TRBJ2-1
TGTGCCAGCAGCTCAGGACACGGCAATGTGCAGTTCTTC
CASSSGHGNVQFF
>.|.|TRBV6-1|TRBJ2-1
TGTGCCAGCAGTTTAGTCGGGATTGTTCATGAGCAATTCTTC
CASSLVGIVHEQFF
>few|TRBD2|TRBV11-2|TRBJ2-7
TGTGCCAGCAGTTTACTAGTGGGAGGGTACGAGCAGTATTTC
CASSLLVGGYEQYF
>.|.|TRBV11-2|TRBJ2-1
TGTGCCGGCAGCTTCCTAGTCCAAAACAATGAGCAGTTCTTC
CAGSFLVQNNEQFF
>many|.|TRBV20-1|TRBJ1-6
TGCAGTGCTCGACGGATTGGGGTCGTGTCTCGGGCGGAGCAGGGATCACCCCTCCACTTT
CSARRIGVVSRAEQGSPLHF
>few|.|TRBV4-1|TRBJ1-5
TGCACCAGCAGTCAAGTGGGGATAGGCCCCGGCGGTCAGCCCCAGCATTTT
CTSSQVGIGPGGQPQHF
>many|.|TRBV4-1|TRBJ2-1
TGCGCCAGCAGCCAAGACCCAGGGTATCGAGCCTACAATGAGCAGTTCTTC
CASSQDPGYRAYNEQFF
>few|.|TRBV20-1|TRBJ1-2
TGCATTGCTGGAGACAGAGCAGCTAACTATGGCTACACATTC
CIAGDRAANYGYTF
>.|.|TRBV4-1|TRBJ1-1
TGCTCCAGCAACCAAGATTTCTATAGGGTCGGCACTGAAGCTTTCTTT
CSSNQDFYRVGTEAFF
>.|.|TRBV6-5|TRBJ1-4
TGTGCCAACAGCCAGGGGACGGGTGAAAAACTGTTTTTT
CANSQGTGEKLFF
>.|.|TRBV6-5|TRBJ1-6
TGTGCCAGCAAGGGGATCCGGTTCCATTCACCCCTCCATTTT
CASKGIRFHSPLHF
>.|TRBD2|TRBV7-2|TRBJ2-1
TGTGCCAGCAGCTTAGGGACTAGCGGGAGGGCCAGGGGGAATGAGCAGTTCTTC
CASSLGTSGRARGNEQFF
>.|TRBD2|TRBV20-1|TRBJ2-7
TGCAGTGATCATACTAGCGGCCCCTATGAGCAGTACTTC
CSDHTSGPYEQYF
>.|TRBD1|TRBV28|TRBJ1-1
TGTGTCAGCAGCTGGCCGGGACAGGGAGGCACTGAAGCTTTCTTT
CVSSWPGQGGTEAFF
>.|.|TRBV6-5|TRBJ1-1
TGTGCCACCAGTTCCCTAGGATGGTTAACTGAAGCTTTCTTT
CATSSLGWLTEAFF
>.|.|TRBV5-6|TRBJ2-5
TGTGCCAGCAGCTCTGACGAACATGAGACCCAGTACTTC
CASSSDEHETQYF
>.|.|TRBV20-1|TRBJ2-1
TGCAGTGCTAGAGTACGGACCATCCAAAACAATGAGCAGTTCTTC
CSARVRTIQNNEQFF
>once|TRBD2|TRBV23-1|TRBJ2-7
TGCGCCAGCAGTCCAGGCCTAGCGGGGGCTTGCGAGCAGTACTTC
CASSPGLAGACEQYF
>.|.|TRBV11-1|TRBJ1-2
TGTGCCAGTAGCGCATACTACGACTATGACTACACCTTC
CASSAYYDYDYTF
>.|.|TRBV6-2/TRBV6-3|TRBJ2-3
TGTCCCAGCAGTAAATGGGACAACACAGATACGCAGTATTTT
CPSSKWDNTDTQYF
>many|TRBD2|TRBV4-1|TRBJ2-3
TGCGCCAGCAGCCACTCCGCCCTTCTAGCGGGAGGGCCAATAGATACGCAGTATTTT
CASSHSALLAGGPIDTQYF